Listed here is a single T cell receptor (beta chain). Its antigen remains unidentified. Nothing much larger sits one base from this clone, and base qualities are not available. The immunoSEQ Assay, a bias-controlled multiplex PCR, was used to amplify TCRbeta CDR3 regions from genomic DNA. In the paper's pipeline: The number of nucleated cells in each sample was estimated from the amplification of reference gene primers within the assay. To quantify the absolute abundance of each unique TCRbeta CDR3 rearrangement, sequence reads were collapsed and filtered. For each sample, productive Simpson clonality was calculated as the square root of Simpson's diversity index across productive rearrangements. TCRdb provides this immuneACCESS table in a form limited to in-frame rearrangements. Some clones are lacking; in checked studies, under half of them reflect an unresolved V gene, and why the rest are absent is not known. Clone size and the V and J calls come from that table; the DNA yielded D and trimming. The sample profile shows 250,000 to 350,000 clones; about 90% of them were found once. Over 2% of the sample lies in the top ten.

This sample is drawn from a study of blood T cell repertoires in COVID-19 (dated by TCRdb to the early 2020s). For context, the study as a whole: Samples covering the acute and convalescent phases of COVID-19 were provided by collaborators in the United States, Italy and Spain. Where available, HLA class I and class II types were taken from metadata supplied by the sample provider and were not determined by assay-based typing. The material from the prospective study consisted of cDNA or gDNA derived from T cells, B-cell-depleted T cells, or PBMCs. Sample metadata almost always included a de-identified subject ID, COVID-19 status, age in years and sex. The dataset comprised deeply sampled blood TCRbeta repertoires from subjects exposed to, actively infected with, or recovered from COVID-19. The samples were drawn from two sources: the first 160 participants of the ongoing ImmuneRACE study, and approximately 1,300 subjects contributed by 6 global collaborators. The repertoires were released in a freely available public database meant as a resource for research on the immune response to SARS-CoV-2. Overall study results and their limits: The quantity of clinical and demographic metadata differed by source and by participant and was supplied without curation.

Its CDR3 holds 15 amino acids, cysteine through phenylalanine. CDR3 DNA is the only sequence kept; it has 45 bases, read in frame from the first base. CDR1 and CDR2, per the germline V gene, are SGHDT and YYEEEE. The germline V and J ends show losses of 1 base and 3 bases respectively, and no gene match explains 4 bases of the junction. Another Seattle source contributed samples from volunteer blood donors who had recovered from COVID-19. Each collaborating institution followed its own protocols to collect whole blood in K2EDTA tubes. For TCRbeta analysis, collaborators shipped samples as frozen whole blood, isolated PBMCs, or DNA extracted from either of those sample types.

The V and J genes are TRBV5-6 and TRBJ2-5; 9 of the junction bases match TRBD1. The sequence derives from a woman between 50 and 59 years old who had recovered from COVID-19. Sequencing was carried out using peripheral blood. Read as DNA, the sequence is TGTGCCAGCAGCTTGTCCGGGACAGGGAAAGAGACCCAGTACTTC. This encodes CASSLSGTGKETQYF.